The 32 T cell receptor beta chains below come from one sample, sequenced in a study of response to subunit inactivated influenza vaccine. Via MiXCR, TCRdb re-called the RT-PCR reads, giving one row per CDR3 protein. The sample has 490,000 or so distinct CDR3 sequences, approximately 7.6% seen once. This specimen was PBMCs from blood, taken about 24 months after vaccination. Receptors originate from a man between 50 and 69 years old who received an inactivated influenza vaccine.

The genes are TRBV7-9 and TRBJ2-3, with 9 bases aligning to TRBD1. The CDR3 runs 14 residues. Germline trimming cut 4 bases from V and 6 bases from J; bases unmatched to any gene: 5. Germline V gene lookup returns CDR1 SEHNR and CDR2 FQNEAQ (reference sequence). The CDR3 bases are TGTGCCAGCAGCTCAACAGGGGGCCCCGATACGCAGTATTTT. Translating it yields CASSSTGGPDTQYF.

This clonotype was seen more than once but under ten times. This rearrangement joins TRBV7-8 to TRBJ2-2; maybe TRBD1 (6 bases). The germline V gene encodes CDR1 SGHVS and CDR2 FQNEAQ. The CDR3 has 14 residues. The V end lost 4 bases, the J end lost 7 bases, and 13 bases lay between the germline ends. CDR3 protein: CASSSYRASGELFF. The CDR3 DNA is TGTGCCAGCAGCTCCTACAGGGCCAGCGGGGAGCTGTTTTTT.

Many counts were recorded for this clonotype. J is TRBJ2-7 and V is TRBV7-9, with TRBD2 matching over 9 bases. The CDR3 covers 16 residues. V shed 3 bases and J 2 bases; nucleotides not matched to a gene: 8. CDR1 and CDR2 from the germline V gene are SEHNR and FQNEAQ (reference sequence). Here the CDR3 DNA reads TGTGCCAGCAGCTTCTATAGCGGGGGACTAACCTACGAGCAGTACTTC. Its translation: CASSFYSGGLTYEQYF.

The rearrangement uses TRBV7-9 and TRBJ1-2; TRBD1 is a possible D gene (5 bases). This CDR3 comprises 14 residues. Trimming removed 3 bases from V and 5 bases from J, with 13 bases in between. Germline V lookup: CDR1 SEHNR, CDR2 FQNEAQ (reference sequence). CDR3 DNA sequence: TGTGCCAGCAGCTTTAATAGGGGAATGTATGGCTACACCTTC. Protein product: CASSFNRGMYGYTF.

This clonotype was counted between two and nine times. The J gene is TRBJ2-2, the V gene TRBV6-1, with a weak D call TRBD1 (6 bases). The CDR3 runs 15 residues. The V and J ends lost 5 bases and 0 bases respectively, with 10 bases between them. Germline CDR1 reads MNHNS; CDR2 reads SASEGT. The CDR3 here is CASSIGQTNTGELFF. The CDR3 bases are TGTGCCAGCAGTATCGGACAGACGAACACCGGGGAGCTGTTTTTT.

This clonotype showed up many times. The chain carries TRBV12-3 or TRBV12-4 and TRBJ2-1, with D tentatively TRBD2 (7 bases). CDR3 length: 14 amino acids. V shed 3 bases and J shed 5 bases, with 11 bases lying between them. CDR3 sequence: CASSFGGLHNEQFF. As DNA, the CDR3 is TGTGCCAGCAGTTTCGGGGGGCTTCACAATGAGCAGTTCTTC.

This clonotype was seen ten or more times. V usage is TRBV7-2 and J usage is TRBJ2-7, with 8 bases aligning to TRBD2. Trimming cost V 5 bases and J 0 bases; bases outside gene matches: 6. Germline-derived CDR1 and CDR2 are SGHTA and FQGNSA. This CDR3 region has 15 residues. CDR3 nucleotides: TGTGCCAGCAGCGCCACTAGCGGAGCCTCCTACGAGCAGTACTTC. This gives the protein CASSATSGASYEQYF.

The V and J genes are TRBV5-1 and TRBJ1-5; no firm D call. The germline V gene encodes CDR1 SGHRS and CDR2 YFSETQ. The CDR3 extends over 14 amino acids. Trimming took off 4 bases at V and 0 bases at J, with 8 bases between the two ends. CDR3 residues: CASSPGSSNQPQHF. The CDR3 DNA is TGCGCCAGCAGCCCGGGTTCTAGCAATCAGCCCCAGCATTTT.

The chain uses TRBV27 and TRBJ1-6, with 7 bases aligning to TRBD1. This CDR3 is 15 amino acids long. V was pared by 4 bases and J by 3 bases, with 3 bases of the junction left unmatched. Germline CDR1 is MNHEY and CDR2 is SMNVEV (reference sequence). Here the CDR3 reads CASSSGQLYNSPLHF. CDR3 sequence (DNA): TGTGCCAGCAGTTCGGGACAGCTCTATAATTCACCCCTCCACTTT.

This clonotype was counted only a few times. CDR3: CASSLLSSGRVNEQFF. CDR3 DNA sequence: TGTGCCAGCAGTCTCTTGTCTAGCGGGAGAGTCAATGAGCAGTTCTTC. V and J are TRBV12-3 or TRBV12-4 and TRBJ2-1, with 10 bases matching TRBD2. Unmatched junction bases numbered 10, after V lost 5 bases and J lost 6 bases. The CDR3 totals 16 residues.

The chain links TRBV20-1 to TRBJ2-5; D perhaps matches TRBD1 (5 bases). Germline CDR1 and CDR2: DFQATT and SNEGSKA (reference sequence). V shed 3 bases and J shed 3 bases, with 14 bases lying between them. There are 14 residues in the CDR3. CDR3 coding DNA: TGCAGTGCTAGGAGCAGGGCACTCGAAGAGACCCAGTACTTC. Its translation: CSARSRALEETQYF.

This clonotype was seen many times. The CDR3 reads CSARPETGGRTEAFF. In nucleotides, the CDR3 is TGCAGTGCTAGACCTGAGACAGGGGGGAGGACTGAAGCTTTCTTT. The V and J genes are TRBV20-1 and TRBJ1-1; 9 bases match TRBD1. This CDR3 has 15 residues. The germline V gene has CDR1 DFQATT and CDR2 SNEGSKA (reference sequence). J lost 5 bases, V lost 2 bases, and 9 bases had no gene match.

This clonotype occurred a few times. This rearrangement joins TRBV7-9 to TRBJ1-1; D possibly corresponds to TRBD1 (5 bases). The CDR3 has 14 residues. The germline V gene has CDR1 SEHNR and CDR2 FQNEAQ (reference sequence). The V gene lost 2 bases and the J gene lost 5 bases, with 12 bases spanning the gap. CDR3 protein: CASSLLSGNTEAFF. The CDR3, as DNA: TGTGCCAGCAGCTTACTTTCAGGGAATACTGAAGCTTTCTTT.

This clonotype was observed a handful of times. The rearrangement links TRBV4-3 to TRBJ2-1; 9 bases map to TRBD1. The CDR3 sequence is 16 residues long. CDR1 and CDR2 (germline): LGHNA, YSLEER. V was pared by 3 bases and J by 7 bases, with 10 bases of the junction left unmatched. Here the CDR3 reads CASSQVRGTGSNEQFF. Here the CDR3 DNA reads TGCGCCAGCAGCCAGGTTCGTGGGACAGGGAGTAATGAGCAGTTCTTC.

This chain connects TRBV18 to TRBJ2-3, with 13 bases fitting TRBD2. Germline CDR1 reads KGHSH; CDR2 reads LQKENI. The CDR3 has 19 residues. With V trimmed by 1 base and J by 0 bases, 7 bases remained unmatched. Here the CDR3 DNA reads TGTGCCAGCTCACCACTACTAGCGGGAGGGATAATAAGCACAGATACGCAGTATTTT. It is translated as CASSPLLAGGIISTDTQYF.

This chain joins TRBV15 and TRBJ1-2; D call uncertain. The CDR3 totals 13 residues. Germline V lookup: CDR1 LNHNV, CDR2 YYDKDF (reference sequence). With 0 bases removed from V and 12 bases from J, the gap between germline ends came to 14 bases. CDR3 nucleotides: TGTGCCACCAGCAGAGATCCCGGGAGGTTAGACACCTTC. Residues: CATSRDPGRLDTF.

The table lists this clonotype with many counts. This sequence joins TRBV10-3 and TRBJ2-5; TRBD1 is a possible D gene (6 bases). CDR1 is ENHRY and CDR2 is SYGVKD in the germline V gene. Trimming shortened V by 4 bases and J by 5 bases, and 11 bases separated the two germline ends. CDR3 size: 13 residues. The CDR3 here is CAISVSGVETQYF. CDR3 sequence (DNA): TGTGCCATCAGTGTTTCAGGGGTGGAGACCCAGTACTTC.

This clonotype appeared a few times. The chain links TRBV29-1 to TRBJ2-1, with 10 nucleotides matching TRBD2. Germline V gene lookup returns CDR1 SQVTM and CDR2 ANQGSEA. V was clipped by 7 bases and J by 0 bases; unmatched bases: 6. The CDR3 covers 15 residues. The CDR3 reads CSGRLAGDSYNEQFF. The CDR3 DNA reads TGCAGCGGCCGACTAGCGGGTGACTCCTACAATGAGCAGTTCTTC.

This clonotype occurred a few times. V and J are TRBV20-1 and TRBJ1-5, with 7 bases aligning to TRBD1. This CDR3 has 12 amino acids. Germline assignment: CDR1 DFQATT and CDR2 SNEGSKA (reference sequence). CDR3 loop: CSVQGTNQPQHF. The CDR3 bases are TGCAGCGTACAGGGGACCAATCAGCCCCAGCATTTT.

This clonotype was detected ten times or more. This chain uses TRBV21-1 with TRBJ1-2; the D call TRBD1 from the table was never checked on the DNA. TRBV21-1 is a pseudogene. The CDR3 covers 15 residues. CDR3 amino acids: CASSKGGGGVSGYTF. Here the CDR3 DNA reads TGTGCCAGCAGCAAAGGAGGGGGGGGAGTTAGTGGCTACACCTTC.

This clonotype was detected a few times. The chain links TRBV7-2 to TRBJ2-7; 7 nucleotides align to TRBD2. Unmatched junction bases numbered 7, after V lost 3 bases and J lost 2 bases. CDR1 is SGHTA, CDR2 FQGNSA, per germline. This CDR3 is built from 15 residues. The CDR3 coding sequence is TGTGCCAGCAGCTTCCGGGACTACCCGACCTACGAGCAGTACTTC. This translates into CASSFRDYPTYEQYF.

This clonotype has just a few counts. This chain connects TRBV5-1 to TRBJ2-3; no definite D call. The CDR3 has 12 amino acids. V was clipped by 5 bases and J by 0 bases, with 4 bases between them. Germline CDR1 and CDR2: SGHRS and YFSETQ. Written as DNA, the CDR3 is TGCGCCAGCAGATGGAGCACAGATACGCAGTATTTT. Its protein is CASRWSTDTQYF.

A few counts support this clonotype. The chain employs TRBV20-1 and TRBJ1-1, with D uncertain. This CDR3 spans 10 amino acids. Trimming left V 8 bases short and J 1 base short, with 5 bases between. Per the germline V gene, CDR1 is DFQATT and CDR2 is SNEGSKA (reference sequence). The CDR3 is CSSTNTEAFF. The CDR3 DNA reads TGCAGTTCAACGAACACTGAAGCTTTCTTT.

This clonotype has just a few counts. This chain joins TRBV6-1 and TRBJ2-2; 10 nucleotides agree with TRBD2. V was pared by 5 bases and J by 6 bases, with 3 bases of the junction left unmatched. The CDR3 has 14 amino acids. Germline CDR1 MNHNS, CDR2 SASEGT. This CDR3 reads CASSTGLAAGELFF. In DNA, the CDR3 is TGTGCCAGCAGTACCGGACTAGCGGCCGGGGAGCTGTTTTTT.

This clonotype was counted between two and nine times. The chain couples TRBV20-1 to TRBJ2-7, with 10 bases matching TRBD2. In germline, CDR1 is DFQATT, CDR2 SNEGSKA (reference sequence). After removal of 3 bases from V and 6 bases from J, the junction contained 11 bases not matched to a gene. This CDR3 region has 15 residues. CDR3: CSASPSSGSPGEQYF. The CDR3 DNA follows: TGCAGTGCTAGTCCCTCTAGCGGGAGTCCGGGCGAGCAGTACTTC.

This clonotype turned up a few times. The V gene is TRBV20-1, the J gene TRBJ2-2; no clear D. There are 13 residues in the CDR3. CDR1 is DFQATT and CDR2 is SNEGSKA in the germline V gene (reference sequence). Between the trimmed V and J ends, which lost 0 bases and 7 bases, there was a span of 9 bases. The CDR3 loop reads CSARDQSGGELFF. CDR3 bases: TGCAGTGCTAGAGATCAAAGTGGCGGGGAGCTGTTTTTT.

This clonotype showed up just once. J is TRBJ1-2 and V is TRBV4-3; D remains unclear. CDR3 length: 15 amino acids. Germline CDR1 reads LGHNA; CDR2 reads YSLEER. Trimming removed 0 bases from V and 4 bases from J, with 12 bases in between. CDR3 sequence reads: CASSQERAQGYGYTF. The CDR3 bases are TGCGCCAGCAGCCAAGAGCGGGCGCAAGGCTATGGCTACACCTTC.

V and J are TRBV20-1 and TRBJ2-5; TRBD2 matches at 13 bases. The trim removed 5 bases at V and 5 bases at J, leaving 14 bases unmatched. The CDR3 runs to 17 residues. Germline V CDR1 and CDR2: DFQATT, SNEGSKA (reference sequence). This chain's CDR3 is CSAHLQRTSGSRETQYF. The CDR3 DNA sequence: TGCAGTGCTCACTTACAACGGACTAGCGGGAGTAGGGAGACCCAGTACTTC.

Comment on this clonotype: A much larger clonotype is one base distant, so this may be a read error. In DNA form, the CDR3 reads TGTGCCAGCAGTTGGGGGACAACTCTCTACGAGCAGTACTTC. This gives the protein CASSWGTTLYEQYF. The chain links TRBV6-2 or TRBV6-3 to TRBJ2-7; D is possibly TRBD1 (6 bases). The CDR3 length is 14 residues. CDR1 is MNHEY and CDR2 is SVGEGT in the germline V gene. V lost 4 bases, J lost 3 bases, and 13 bases lay in between.

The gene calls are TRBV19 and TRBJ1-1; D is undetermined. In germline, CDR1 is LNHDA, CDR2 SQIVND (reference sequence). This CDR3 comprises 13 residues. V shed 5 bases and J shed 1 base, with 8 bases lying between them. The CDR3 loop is CASSFQQNTEAFF. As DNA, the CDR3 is TGTGCCAGTAGTTTTCAACAGAACACTGAAGCTTTCTTT.

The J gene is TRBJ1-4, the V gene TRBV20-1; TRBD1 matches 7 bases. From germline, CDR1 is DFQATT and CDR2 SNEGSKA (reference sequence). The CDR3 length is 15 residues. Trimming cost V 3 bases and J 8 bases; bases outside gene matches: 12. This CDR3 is CSARVAGTEREKLFF. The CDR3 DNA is TGCAGTGCTAGGGTAGCCGGGACAGAAAGGGAAAAACTGTTTTTT.

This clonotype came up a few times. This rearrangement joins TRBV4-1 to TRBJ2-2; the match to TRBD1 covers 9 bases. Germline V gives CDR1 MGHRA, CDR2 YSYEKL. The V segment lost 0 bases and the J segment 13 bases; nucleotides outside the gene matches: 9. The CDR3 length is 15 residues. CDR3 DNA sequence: TGCGCCAGCAGCCAAGAAGGAGGGACAGGGAAACGGCTGTTTTTT. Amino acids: CASSQEGGTGKRLFF.